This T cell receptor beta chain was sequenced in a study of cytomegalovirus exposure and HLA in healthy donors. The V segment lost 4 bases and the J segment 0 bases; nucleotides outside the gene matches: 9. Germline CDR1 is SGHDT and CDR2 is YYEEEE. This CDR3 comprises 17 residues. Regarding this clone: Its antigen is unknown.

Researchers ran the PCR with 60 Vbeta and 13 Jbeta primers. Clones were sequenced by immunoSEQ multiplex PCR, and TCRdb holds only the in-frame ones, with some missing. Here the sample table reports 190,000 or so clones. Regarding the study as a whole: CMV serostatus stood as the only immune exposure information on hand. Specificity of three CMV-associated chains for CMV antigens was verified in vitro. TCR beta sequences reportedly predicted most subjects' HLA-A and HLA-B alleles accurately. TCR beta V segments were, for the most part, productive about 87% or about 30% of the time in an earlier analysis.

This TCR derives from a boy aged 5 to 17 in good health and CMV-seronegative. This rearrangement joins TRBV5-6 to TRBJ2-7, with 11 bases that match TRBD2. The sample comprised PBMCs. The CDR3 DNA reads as TGTGCCAGCAGCCAACTAGCGGGGGTATTGAGCTCCTACGAGCAGTACTTC. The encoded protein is CASSQLAGVLSSYEQYF.